These T cell receptor beta chains were read from a single sample in a study of T-cell memory formation after mild COVID-19. MiXCR, applied by TCRdb to the 5' RACE reads, yields one record per CDR3 protein. The data hold hundreds of thousands of distinct CDR3 sequences, with around 17% observed a single time. Sequencing input: PBMCs or a T cell subset sorted from them (not recorded which). Receptors were obtained from a man aged 18 to 29 who had mild COVID-19 (a few samples of this study predate the infection). Cell type and time point are not known. Both conserved end residues are part of each CDR3. Each record gives: D gene, J gene, clone size, V gene, CDR3 length, CDR3 DNA, CDR3 protein. A D gene is named only where the DNA matches it firmly. Part of the rows lack a size; the others show once, few, many or a class for expanded clones.

TRBD1 TRBJ2-1 few TRBV5-6 18 TGTGCCAGCAGCTTGTACTTTACGGGGACAGGGCCATACAATGAGCAGTTCTTC CASSLYFTGTGPYNEQFF
. TRBJ2-6 . TRBV10-3 14 TGTGCCATCAGTGCAGGGGCTGGGGCCAACGTCCTGACTTTC CAISAGAGANVLTF
. TRBJ1-1 many TRBV5-1 14 TGCGCCAGCAGCCCCGGTCGCCCCGGGGCCTCGGCTTTCTTT CASSPGRPGASAFF
. TRBJ1-4 many TRBV6-5 12 TGTGCCAGCAGGACGGGCAGGGAAAAACTGTTTTTT CASRTGREKLFF
. TRBJ1-4 . TRBV10-3 14 TGTGCCATCAGTGAACGGGGTACCGGTGAAAAACTGTTTTTT CAISERGTGEKLFF
TRBD1 TRBJ1-2 . TRBV9 18 TGTGCCAGCAGCGTAGCGGGGAGGGGGCAACGAGCTAACTATGGCTACACCTTC CASSVAGRGQRANYGYTF
. TRBJ2-2 many TRBV5-1 15 TGCGCCAGCAGCTTGGGCCCACAGGACACCGGGGAGCTGTTTTTT CASSLGPQDTGELFF
. TRBJ2-4 . TRBV6-2/TRBV6-3 18 TGTGCCAGCAGTTTTATGAGGGTACAGGGGATGCCGGGAGACATTCAGTACTTC CASSFMRVQGMPGDIQYF
. TRBJ1-2 few TRBV5-1 15 TGCGCCAGCAGCTTGTTCTCAGACACTAACTATGGCTACACCTTC CASSLFSDTNYGYTF
TRBD1 TRBJ1-1 few TRBV28 15 TGTGCCAGCAGAAGCCCGGGACAGCCGAACACTGAAGCTTTCTTT CASRSPGQPNTEAFF
. TRBJ1-1 . TRBV18 14 TGTGCCAGCTCACCAGACGGTGGAGGCACTGAAGCTTTCTTT CASSPDGGGTEAFF
. TRBJ1-2 . TRBV13 16 TGTGCCAGCAGCTTAGCAGGCAGGGTTAGGAACTATGGCTACACCTTC CASSLAGRVRNYGYTF
TRBD1 TRBJ1-2 . TRBV7-6 15 TGTGCCAGCAGCTTTAGTACAGGGGGCTACTATGGCTACACCTTC CASSFSTGGYYGYTF
. TRBJ1-1 . TRBV12-3/TRBV12-4 16 TGTGCCAGCAGTTTAATGGGGGGCCGGAGGAACACTGAAGCTTTCTTT CASSLMGGRRNTEAFF
TRBD1 TRBJ2-7 . TRBV28 15 TGTGCCAGCAGTTTCGGACAGGGGTACACCTCCGAGCAGTACTTC CASSFGQGYTSEQYF
. TRBJ1-6 . TRBV7-2 12 TGTGCCAGCAGCTCGAGGCATTCACCCCTCCACTTT CASSSRHSPLHF
. TRBJ2-1 few TRBV18 14 TGTGCCAGCTCACCACCCGGCCGATACAATGAGCAGTTCTTC CASSPPGRYNEQFF
TRBD1 TRBJ1-2 . TRBV12-3/TRBV12-4 15 TGTGCCAGCAGTCTTTTTGGGACAGGGGGGACTGGCTACACCTTC CASSLFGTGGTGYTF
. TRBJ1-1 . TRBV2 15 TGTGCCAGCAGTCCTCCGAGGCAGCTGCACACTGAAGCTTTCTTT CASSPPRQLHTEAFF
. TRBJ2-3 . TRBV27 15 TGTGCCAGCAGTTTAAGGGGTGGTTATGGGGATACGCAGTATTTT CASSLRGGYGDTQYF
. TRBJ1-1 many TRBV18 14 TGTGCCAGCTCACCACGGCAGGTCGGCACTGAAGCTTTCTTT CASSPRQVGTEAFF
. TRBJ2-3 . TRBV2 11 TGTGCCAGCAGGGGGAGGACAGGGCAGTATTTT CASRGRTGQYF
. TRBJ1-3 . TRBV7-2 15 TGTGCCAGCAGCTTACAGAGCCCCGGGGGAAACACCATATATTTT CASSLQSPGGNTIYF
. TRBJ2-2 . TRBV9 16 TGTGCCAGCAGCGTAGAGACAGCGGGGAACACCGGGGAGCTGTTTTTT CASSVETAGNTGELFF
TRBD2 TRBJ2-5 many TRBV5-1 14 TGCGCCAGCAGCTCAGGCCCTAGCGGAGAGACCCAGTACTTC CASSSGPSGETQYF
TRBD2 TRBJ2-1 . TRBV10-3 13 TGTGCCACCCGGGACTATGAAGGCAATGAGCAGTTCTTC CATRDYEGNEQFF
. TRBJ1-2 . TRBV5-6 15 TGTGCCAGCAGGATTGCGGTGAAGGCAGACTATGGCTACACCTTC CASRIAVKADYGYTF
. TRBJ1-2 few TRBV3-1 12 TGTGCCAGCAGCCAAGAAGGGTGGGGCTACACCTTC CASSQEGWGYTF
. TRBJ2-5 few TRBV18 11 TGTGCCAGCTCACCCCTTGGGACCCAGTACTTC CASSPLGTQYF
TRBD2 TRBJ2-5 . TRBV5-1 16 TGCGCCAGCAGCCCCTCCAGCGGGGGGTCCCAAGAGACCCAGTACTTC CASSPSSGGSQETQYF
TRBD2 TRBJ2-3 . TRBV5-1 16 TGCGCCAGTATGCCTATAGCGGGGGGCCCATCAGGTACGCAGTATTTT CASMPIAGGPSGTQYF
. TRBJ1-1 . TRBV30 14 TGTGCCTGGACCGCATACCCTCAGAACACTGAAGCTTTCTTT CAWTAYPQNTEAFF
. TRBJ2-3 . TRBV24-1 13 TGTGCCACCAGTGATTCGCCCGCAGATACGCAGTATTTT CATSDSPADTQYF
TRBD1 TRBJ2-2 few TRBV6-2/TRBV6-3 17 TGTGCCAGCAGGAGACCGGGACAGGGGTCGAACACCGGGGAGCTGTTTTTT CASRRPGQGSNTGELFF
. TRBJ1-1 . TRBV7-9 13 TGTGCCAGCACCCGACAGCTGAACACTGAAGCTTTCTTT CASTRQLNTEAFF
. TRBJ1-1 many TRBV9 14 TGTGCCAGCAGCGCCAGTCGGGCGGACACTGAAGCTTTCTTT CASSASRADTEAFF
. TRBJ2-3 . TRBV2 15 TGTGCCAGCAGTGAAGATGTCGCAGGCACAGATACGCAGTATTTT CASSEDVAGTDTQYF
. TRBJ2-3 . TRBV20-1 11 TGCAGTGCCTGGGACCGTTATGCGCAGTATTTT CSAWDRYAQYF
. TRBJ2-3 . TRBV10-3 12 TGTGCCAGCCGGGACGTCGCAGATACGCAGTATTTT CASRDVADTQYF
TRBD1 TRBJ1-2 . TRBV9 14 TGTGCCAGCAGCGCGGGACAGGGGGCGATTGGCTACACCTTC CASSAGQGAIGYTF
TRBD2 TRBJ2-5 few TRBV25-1 15 TGTGCCAGCAGTAGAACTAGCGGGGTCCAAGAGACCCAGTACTTC CASSRTSGVQETQYF
. TRBJ1-3 . TRBV9 15 TGTGCCAGCAGCGCCGCAACAGGGTCTGGAAACACCATATATTTT CASSAATGSGNTIYF
TRBD2 TRBJ2-3 . TRBV7-9 15 TGTGCCAGCAGCTTTTGGAGTAGCGGGGGGGATACGCAGTATTTT CASSFWSSGGDTQYF
TRBD1 TRBJ1-2 . TRBV20-1 14 TGCAGTGCTCCCGGACAGGTCCCTAACTATGGCTACACCTTC CSAPGQVPNYGYTF
. TRBJ1-5 . TRBV21-1 12 TGTGCCAGCAGCTTATGGAATCAGCCCCAGCATTTT CASSLWNQPQHF
TRBD1 TRBJ1-6 . TRBV7-2 15 TGTGCCAGCAGCTCCAGTGGACAGGGGGCCTCACCCCTCCACTTT CASSSSGQGASPLHF
. TRBJ2-1 few TRBV10-3 12 TGTGCCATCAAGGGACTGTACAATGAGCAGTTCTTC CAIKGLYNEQFF
. TRBJ2-5 few TRBV20-1 15 TGCAGTGCCCCACGGTTCGAGGGTTCGCAAGAGACCCAGTACTTC CSAPRFEGSQETQYF
. TRBJ2-1 . TRBV4-3 13 TGCGCCAGCAGCCAAGCCCGCCCGAATGAGCAGTTCTTC CASSQARPNEQFF
. TRBJ2-5 few TRBV21-1 15 TGTGCCAGCAGCAACGATACAGGAAGGGGAGAGACCCAGTACTTC CASSNDTGRGETQYF
. TRBJ2-2 few TRBV5-1 16 TGCGCCAGCAGCCCGGACACCCGGACCCACACCGGGGAGCTGTTTTTT CASSPDTRTHTGELFF
. TRBJ2-5 . TRBV29-1 13 TGCAGCGTTGCAGGGGTGGAATCAGAGACCCAGTACTTC CSVAGVESETQYF
TRBD2 TRBJ2-1 few TRBV10-3 17 TGTGCCATCAGGGGGGGAACGACTAGCGGGATTGGCATTGAGCAGTTCTTC CAIRGGTTSGIGIEQFF
TRBD1 TRBJ1-5 few TRBV6-1 14 TGTGCCAGCAGGATCCGGGACAGGGATCAGCCCCAGCATTTT CASRIRDRDQPQHF
. TRBJ1-3 . TRBV4-3 12 TGCGCCAGCAGCCAAGAGTCTCGCACCATATATTTT CASSQESRTIYF
TRBD2 TRBJ2-1 many TRBV20-1 15 TGCAGTGCTAGAGATCCCAGCGGGGCGTACAATGAGCAGTTCTTC CSARDPSGAYNEQFF
. TRBJ2-5 . TRBV20-1 13 TGCAGTGCTTCACCGGGGGCTTTGGAGACCCAGTACTTC CSASPGALETQYF
. TRBJ2-2 many TRBV4-3 15 TGCGCCAGCAGCCAAGATGTAGGCGGTTTTGGGGAGCTGTTTTTT CASSQDVGGFGELFF
. TRBJ2-4 . TRBV16 15 TGTGCCAGCAGTCCCAATACAGGGTCCAAAAACATTCAGTACTTC CASSPNTGSKNIQYF
. TRBJ2-5 . TRBV5-1 14 TGCGCCAGCAGCTCAGGGACGTCGGGAGAGACCCAGTACTTC CASSSGTSGETQYF